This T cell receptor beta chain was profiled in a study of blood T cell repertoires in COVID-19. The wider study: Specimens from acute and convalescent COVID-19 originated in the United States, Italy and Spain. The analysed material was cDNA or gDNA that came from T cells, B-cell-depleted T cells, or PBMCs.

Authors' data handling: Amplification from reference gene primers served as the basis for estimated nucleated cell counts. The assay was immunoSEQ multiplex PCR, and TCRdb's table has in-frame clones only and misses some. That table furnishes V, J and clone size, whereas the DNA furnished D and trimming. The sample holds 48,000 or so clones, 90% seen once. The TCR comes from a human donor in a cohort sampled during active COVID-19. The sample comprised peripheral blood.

Here the CDR3 DNA reads TGTGCCAGCAGCTTAGTATCGAGCGGGGTTTCCTACGAGCAGTACTTC. Translation: CASSLVSSGVSYEQYF. The V and J genes are TRBV11-2 and TRBJ2-7; 7 bases align to TRBD2. The length of the CDR3 is 16 residues. Germline assignment: CDR1 SGHAT and CDR2 FQNNGV. J gave up 1 base and V 1 base, and 7 bases lay outside the gene matches.